The rows below give T cell receptor beta chains drawn from one sample of a study of T cells after yellow fever vaccination. TCRdb re-derived calls from the 5' RACE reads in MiXCR, one entry per CDR3 protein. The profile shows 450,000 to 550,000 distinct CDR3 sequences, around 21% of them singletons. The material was PBMCs, obtained 15 days after the yellow fever booster vaccination. All receptors come from a man younger than 45 who received the YFV17D yellow fever vaccine. CDR3s include the opening cysteine and the closing phenylalanine or tryptophan. Each record gives: D gene, J gene, clone size, V gene, CDR3 protein, CDR3 DNA. D genes are given only for firm matches. Clone size is shown for a subset of rows, as once, few, many or a class of expanded clone.

d_call: -
j_call: TRBJ2-2
clone_size: -
v_call: TRBV29-1
cdr3_aa: CSVGRSGELFF
cdr3_nt: TGCAGCGTAGGAAGGTCCGGGGAGCTGTTTTTT

d_call: TRBD1
j_call: TRBJ2-7
clone_size: few
v_call: TRBV5-1
cdr3_aa: CASSLAGGGFYEQYF
cdr3_nt: TGCGCCAGCAGCTTGGCAGGGGGTGGATTCTACGAGCAGTACTTC

d_call: TRBD1
j_call: TRBJ2-6
clone_size: -
v_call: TRBV30
cdr3_aa: CAWSVLGDRPNVLTF
cdr3_nt: TGTGCCTGGAGTGTACTGGGGGACAGACCCAACGTCCTGACTTTC

d_call: TRBD2
j_call: TRBJ2-3
clone_size: few
v_call: TRBV12-3/TRBV12-4
cdr3_aa: CASSPSGRAGDTQYF
cdr3_nt: TGTGCCAGCAGTCCTAGCGGGAGGGCCGGAGATACGCAGTATTTT

d_call: -
j_call: TRBJ2-3
clone_size: few
v_call: TRBV7-2
cdr3_aa: CASRPPGIMDTQYF
cdr3_nt: TGTGCCAGCAGGCCGCCCGGGATTATGGATACGCAGTATTTT

d_call: -
j_call: TRBJ2-1
clone_size: -
v_call: TRBV5-1
cdr3_aa: CASSLVRGNSYNEQFF
cdr3_nt: TGCGCCAGCAGCTTGGTTCGGGGGAATTCCTACAATGAGCAGTTCTTC

d_call: -
j_call: TRBJ2-3
clone_size: few
v_call: TRBV20-1
cdr3_aa: CSARKAEFRSDTQYF
cdr3_nt: TGCAGTGCTAGGAAAGCGGAATTCAGATCAGATACGCAGTATTTT

d_call: -
j_call: TRBJ1-2
clone_size: -
v_call: TRBV7-2
cdr3_aa: CASSLGAAGSGYTF
cdr3_nt: TGTGCCAGCAGCTTAGGGGCGGCGGGGAGCGGCTACACCTTC

d_call: -
j_call: TRBJ2-3
clone_size: -
v_call: TRBV29-1
cdr3_aa: CSGRVRQDTRYF
cdr3_nt: TGCAGCGGGAGGGTCCGGCAAGATACGCGGTATTTT

d_call: -
j_call: TRBJ2-5
clone_size: -
v_call: TRBV12-3/TRBV12-4
cdr3_aa: CASSFGDLETQYF
cdr3_nt: TGTGCCAGCAGTTTCGGCGACTTGGAGACCCAGTACTTC

d_call: -
j_call: TRBJ1-2
clone_size: few
v_call: TRBV20-1
cdr3_aa: CSAMVTGSGYGYTF
cdr3_nt: TGCAGTGCTATGGTAACAGGGTCCGGCTATGGCTACACCTTC

d_call: -
j_call: TRBJ2-7
clone_size: -
v_call: TRBV14
cdr3_aa: CASSQAFGNEQYF
cdr3_nt: TGTGCCAGCAGCCAAGCGTTCGGGAACGAGCAGTACTTC

d_call: -
j_call: TRBJ2-3
clone_size: -
v_call: TRBV7-8
cdr3_aa: CASSLEVRVTDTQYF
cdr3_nt: TGTGCCAGCAGCTTAGAGGTGCGGGTCACAGATACGCAGTATTTT

d_call: TRBD2
j_call: TRBJ2-1
clone_size: -
v_call: TRBV20-1
cdr3_aa: CSAFISGSNEQFF
cdr3_nt: TGCAGTGCCTTTATCAGCGGGAGTAATGAGCAGTTCTTC

d_call: -
j_call: TRBJ2-7
clone_size: -
v_call: TRBV2
cdr3_aa: CASTSPLLSEQYF
cdr3_nt: TGTGCCAGCACTAGCCCACTCCTTTCAGAGCAGTACTTC

d_call: TRBD1
j_call: TRBJ1-1
clone_size: few
v_call: TRBV24-1
cdr3_aa: CATSDPTGGHTEAFF
cdr3_nt: TGTGCCACCAGTGATCCAACAGGGGGTCACACTGAAGCTTTCTTT

d_call: -
j_call: TRBJ2-1
clone_size: few
v_call: TRBV5-1
cdr3_aa: CASRVSGTVSYNEQFF
cdr3_nt: TGCGCCAGCAGGGTGTCCGGGACGGTTTCCTACAATGAGCAGTTCTTC

d_call: -
j_call: TRBJ2-6
clone_size: once
v_call: TRBV28
cdr3_aa: CASRTPGTGANVLTF
cdr3_nt: TGTGCCAGCAGGACTCCTGGGACAGGGGCCAACGTCCTGACTTTC

d_call: -
j_call: TRBJ1-1
clone_size: -
v_call: TRBV27
cdr3_aa: CASSIGGGTEAFF
cdr3_nt: TGTGCCAGCAGTATCGGGGGGGGCACTGAAGCTTTCTTT